Listed below are T cell receptor beta chains from one sample, sequenced in a study of T cell responses to AZD1222 COVID-19 vaccine. Profiled with immunoSEQ multiplex PCR; TCRdb holds only in-frame clones, not every one. Seen here are about 130,000 clones, approximately 91% observed once, and the top ten hold under 1.2%. Sample: peripheral blood, taken 28 days after the second AZD1222 dose. Receptors originate from an adult who received the AZD1222 COVID-19 vaccine. CDR3s include the opening cysteine and the closing phenylalanine or tryptophan. The D gene is left open where the match is weak. Expanded clones get a size class; other rows say once, few or many, or leave the size out.

j_gene | v_gene | abundance | d_gene | CDR3aa | CDR3nt
TRBJ2-7 | TRBV6-5 | . | . | CASSYSTTWGPYEQYF | TGTGCCAGCAGTTACTCGACGACATGGGGGCCCTACGAGCAGTACTTC
TRBJ2-7 | TRBV3-1/TRBV3-2 | . | . | CASSQDRGYEQYF | TGTGCCAGCAGCCAAGATCGTGGGTACGAGCAGTACTTC
TRBJ2-2 | TRBV5-1 | . | . | CASSFSGANTGELFF | TGCGCCAGCAGCTTTAGCGGAGCGAACACCGGGGAGCTGTTTTTT
TRBJ2-6 | TRBV28 | . | . | CAHGRGANVLTF | TGTGCCCATGGGAGAGGGGCCAACGTCCTGACTTTC
TRBJ1-2 | TRBV3-1/TRBV3-2 | . | . | CASSPLGVGGYTF | TGTGCCAGCAGCCCTCTAGGCGTGGGGGGCTACACCTTC
TRBJ2-4 | TRBV3-1/TRBV3-2 | once | . | CASSLKDVEAKNIQYF | TGTGCCAGCAGCCTAAAGGATGTCGAAGCCAAAAACATTCAGTACTTC
TRBJ2-1 | TRBV5-1 | . | TRBD2 | CASSLVAGNGYNEQFF | TGCGCCAGCAGCTTGGTAGCGGGAAATGGTTACAATGAGCAGTTCTTC
TRBJ1-2 | TRBV18 | . | . | CASSPPGQFGYTF | TGTGCCAGCTCACCACCCGGACAGTTTGGCTACACCTTC
TRBJ2-7 | TRBV5-8 | . | . | CASSLIGGPVEQYF | TGTGCCAGCAGCTTGATCGGAGGGCCAGTGGAGCAGTACTTC
TRBJ2-1 | TRBV18 | . | TRBD2 | CASSPLGLASYNEQFF | TGTGCCAGCTCACCACTGGGACTAGCGTCCTACAATGAGCAGTTCTTC
TRBJ1-5 | TRBV30 | . | . | CAWSVWRGQPQHF | TGTGCCTGGAGTGTGTGGAGGGGTCAGCCCCAGCATTTT
TRBJ2-7 | TRBV27 | once | . | CASSPTRGREQYF | TGTGCCAGCAGCCCAACCCGGGGGCGCGAGCAGTACTTC
TRBJ1-2 | TRBV29-1 | . | . | CSVGQSYGYTF | TGCAGCGTTGGTCAGAGCTATGGCTACACCTTC
TRBJ2-1 | TRBV9 | . | TRBD2 | CASSGTSGTYNEQFF | TGTGCCAGCAGCGGCACTAGCGGGACATACAATGAGCAGTTCTTC
TRBJ1-1 | TRBV29-1 | . | . | CSVGGGGLNTEAFF | TGCAGCGTTGGAGGGGGGGGTTTGAACACTGAAGCTTTCTTT
TRBJ2-1 | TRBV11-1 | . | . | CASRSGYNEQFF | TGTGCCAGCAGGTCCGGGTACAATGAGCAGTTCTTC
TRBJ1-1 | TRBV2 | . | . | CASSEGRNTEAFF | TGTGCCAGCAGTGAAGGACGGAACACTGAAGCTTTCTTT
TRBJ1-2 | TRBV19 | once | . | CASSIAPSSYGYTF | TGTGCCAGTAGTATAGCCCCAAGTTCCTATGGCTACACCTTC
TRBJ2-3 | TRBV24-1 | . | TRBD1 | CATEGQSTDTQYF | TGTGCCACTGAGGGACAGAGCACAGATACGCAGTATTTT
TRBJ2-7 | TRBV4-2 | few | . | CASSQAIEFPPVEQYF | TGTGCCAGCAGCCAAGCGATCGAGTTCCCTCCCGTCGAGCAGTACTTC
TRBJ1-1 | TRBV5-1 | . | . | CASSLDRATTEAFF | TGCGCCAGCAGCTTGGACAGGGCCACCACTGAAGCTTTCTTT
TRBJ2-7 | TRBV6-5 | . | TRBD1 | CASSYPGQDRVYF | TGTGCCAGCAGTTACCCCGGACAGGACAGGGTGTACTTC
TRBJ1-2 | TRBV27 | . | . | CASSLSRTGHGYTF | TGTGCCAGCAGTTTATCGAGAACTGGCCATGGCTACACCTTC
TRBJ1-1 | TRBV6-5 | . | . | CASTLGWGNTEAFF | TGTGCCAGCACCTTGGGGTGGGGGAACACTGAAGCTTTCTTT
TRBJ2-7 | TRBV7-8 | . | TRBD2 | CASSPRGLAGGYEQYF | TGTGCCAGCAGCCCACGGGGACTAGCGGGGGGTTACGAGCAGTACTTC
TRBJ2-7 | TRBV5-4 | . | . | CASSLEGARGIHEQYF | TGTGCCAGCAGCTTGGAAGGGGCGAGGGGTATCCACGAGCAGTACTTC
TRBJ1-1 | TRBV19 | . | . | CASKARMNTEAFF | TGTGCCAGCAAAGCGCGGATGAACACTGAAGCTTTCTTT
TRBJ1-1 | TRBV2 | . | . | CASMTRVRDTEAFF | TGTGCCAGCATGACTAGGGTGAGGGACACTGAAGCTTTCTTT
TRBJ1-1 | TRBV7-9 | . | . | CASSLVSPGTEAFF | TGTGCCAGCAGCTTAGTTTCCCCGGGCACTGAAGCTTTCTTT
TRBJ1-6 | TRBV7-9 | . | TRBD1 | CAGGTDNSPLHF | TGTGCCGGAGGGACAGATAATTCACCCCTCCACTTT
TRBJ2-7 | TRBV11-2 | . | TRBD1 | CASSLEQGALSEQYF | TGTGCCAGCAGCTTAGAACAGGGGGCCTTATCCGAGCAGTACTTC
TRBJ2-7 | TRBV5-1 | . | . | CASSLGTLGEQYF | TGCGCCAGCAGCCTCGGGACACTGGGGGAGCAGTACTTC
TRBJ2-2 | TRBV24-1 | . | . | CATATQANTGELFF | TGTGCCACCGCCACCCAGGCGAACACCGGGGAGCTGTTTTTT
TRBJ1-3 | TRBV11-2 | . | . | CASSFHGSIYF | TGTGCCAGCAGCTTCCACGGCTCCATATATTTT
TRBJ2-7 | TRBV6-1 | . | . | CASSEVTGSYEQYF | TGTGCCAGCAGTGAGGTAACAGGCTCCTACGAGCAGTACTTC
TRBJ2-1 | TRBV10-1 | once | TRBD1 | CATFTWTGGTPPVNEQFF | TGCGCCACCTTTACTTGGACAGGGGGCACCCCCCCCGTCAATGAGCAGTTCTTC
TRBJ1-1 | TRBV28 | few | . | CASSWRGDTEAFF | TGTGCCAGCAGTTGGCGAGGGGACACTGAAGCTTTCTTT
TRBJ1-5 | TRBV9 | . | . | CASSLSGTPVGQPQHF | TGTGCCAGCAGCCTAAGCGGGACGCCGGTCGGTCAGCCCCAGCATTTT
TRBJ2-1 | TRBV4-1 | . | TRBD2 | CASRSEVAGTRNEQFF | TGCGCCAGCAGGAGTGAAGTAGCGGGGACACGCAATGAGCAGTTCTTC
TRBJ2-7 | TRBV3-1/TRBV3-2 | . | TRBD2 | CASSYSLAGGYEQYF | TGTGCCAGCAGCTACTCACTAGCGGGAGGGTACGAGCAGTACTTC
TRBJ2-2 | TRBV3-1/TRBV3-2 | . | TRBD2 | CASSLGLAGAGELFF | TGTGCCAGCAGCCTGGGACTAGCGGGAGCCGGGGAGCTGTTTTTT
TRBJ1-1 | TRBV2 | . | . | CASSDGQRDTEAFF | TGTGCCAGCAGTGACGGGCAGAGAGACACTGAAGCTTTCTTT
TRBJ1-3 | TRBV19 | few | . | CASRDLSGNTIYF | TGTGCCAGTCGGGACCTCTCTGGAAACACCATATATTTT
TRBJ2-7 | TRBV28 | . | . | CASRDYEQYF | TGTGCCAGCAGAGACTACGAGCAGTACTTC
TRBJ1-2 | TRBV6-5 | once | . | CASSRTRQAYGYTF | TGTGCCAGCAGCAGGACTCGACAGGCCTATGGCTACACCTTC
TRBJ1-2 | TRBV5-1 | . | TRBD1 | CASSLYLGTGHGYTF | TGCGCCAGCAGCTTGTATCTTGGGACAGGGCATGGCTACACCTTC
TRBJ2-1 | TRBV7-2 | . | . | CASSSADGGLQFF | TGTGCCAGCAGCTCGGCAGACGGTGGCCTTCAGTTCTTC
TRBJ1-5 | TRBV10-3 | . | TRBD1 | CAIADRLSNQPQHF | TGTGCCATCGCGGACAGGCTCAGCAATCAGCCCCAGCATTTT
TRBJ2-1 | TRBV7-3 | . | TRBD1 | CASSSDRGSEQFF | TGTGCCAGCAGCTCGGACAGGGGTAGTGAGCAGTTCTTC
TRBJ2-1 | TRBV5-1 | . | . | CASREPNNEQFF | TGCGCCAGTAGAGAACCAAACAATGAGCAGTTCTTC
TRBJ1-4 | TRBV30 | . | . | CAWSWPTNEKLFF | TGTGCCTGGAGTTGGCCAACTAATGAAAAACTGTTTTTT
TRBJ2-7 | TRBV5-8 | . | TRBD1 | CASSLRLGTGGLGSYEQYF | TGTGCCAGCAGCTTGCGTCTGGGGACAGGGGGTTTGGGCTCCTACGAGCAGTACTTC
TRBJ2-6 | TRBV7-9 | . | . | CASSLGYGVGANVLTF | TGTGCCAGCAGCTTAGGTTACGGGGTCGGGGCCAACGTCCTGACTTTC
TRBJ2-7 | TRBV5-5 | once | . | CASSFLDSTYEQYF | TGTGCCAGCAGCTTCCTTGACAGTACCTACGAGCAGTACTTC
TRBJ2-3 | TRBV14 | . | . | CASRDSGTDTQYF | TGTGCCAGCAGGGACAGTGGCACAGATACGCAGTATTTT
TRBJ2-7 | TRBV4-2 | . | TRBD2 | CASSQIAGSSYEQYF | TGTGCCAGCAGCCAAATAGCGGGGAGCTCCTACGAGCAGTACTTC